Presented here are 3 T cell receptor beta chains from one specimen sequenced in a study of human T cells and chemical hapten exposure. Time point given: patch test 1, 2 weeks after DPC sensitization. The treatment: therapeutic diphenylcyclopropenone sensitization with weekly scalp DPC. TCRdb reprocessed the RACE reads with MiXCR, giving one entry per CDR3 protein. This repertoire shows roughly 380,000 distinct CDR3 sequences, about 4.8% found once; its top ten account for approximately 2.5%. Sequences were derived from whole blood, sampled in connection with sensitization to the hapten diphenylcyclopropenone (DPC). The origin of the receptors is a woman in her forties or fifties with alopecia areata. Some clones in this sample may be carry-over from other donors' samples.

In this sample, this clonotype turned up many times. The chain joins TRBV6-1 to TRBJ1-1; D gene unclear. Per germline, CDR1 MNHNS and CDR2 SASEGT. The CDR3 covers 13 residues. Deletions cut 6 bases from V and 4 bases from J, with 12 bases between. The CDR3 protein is CASSPGQSTEAFF. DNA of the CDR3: TGTGCCAGCAGCCCTGGGCAAAGCACTGAAGCTTTCTTT.

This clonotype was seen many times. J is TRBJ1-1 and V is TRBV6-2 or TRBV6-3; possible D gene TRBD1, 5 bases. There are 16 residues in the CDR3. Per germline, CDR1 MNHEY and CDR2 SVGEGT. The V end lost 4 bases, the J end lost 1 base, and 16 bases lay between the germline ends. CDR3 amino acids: CASSSGMKGQNTEAFF. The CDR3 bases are TGTGCCAGCAGTTCTGGAATGAAGGGGCAGAACACTGAAGCTTTCTTT.

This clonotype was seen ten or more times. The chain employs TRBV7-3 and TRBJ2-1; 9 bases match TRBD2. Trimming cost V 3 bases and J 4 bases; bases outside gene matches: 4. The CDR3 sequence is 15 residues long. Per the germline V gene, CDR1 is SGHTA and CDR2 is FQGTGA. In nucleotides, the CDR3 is TGTGCCAGCAGCTTGTTAACTAGCGGGTACAATGAGCAGTTCTTC. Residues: CASSLLTSGYNEQFF.